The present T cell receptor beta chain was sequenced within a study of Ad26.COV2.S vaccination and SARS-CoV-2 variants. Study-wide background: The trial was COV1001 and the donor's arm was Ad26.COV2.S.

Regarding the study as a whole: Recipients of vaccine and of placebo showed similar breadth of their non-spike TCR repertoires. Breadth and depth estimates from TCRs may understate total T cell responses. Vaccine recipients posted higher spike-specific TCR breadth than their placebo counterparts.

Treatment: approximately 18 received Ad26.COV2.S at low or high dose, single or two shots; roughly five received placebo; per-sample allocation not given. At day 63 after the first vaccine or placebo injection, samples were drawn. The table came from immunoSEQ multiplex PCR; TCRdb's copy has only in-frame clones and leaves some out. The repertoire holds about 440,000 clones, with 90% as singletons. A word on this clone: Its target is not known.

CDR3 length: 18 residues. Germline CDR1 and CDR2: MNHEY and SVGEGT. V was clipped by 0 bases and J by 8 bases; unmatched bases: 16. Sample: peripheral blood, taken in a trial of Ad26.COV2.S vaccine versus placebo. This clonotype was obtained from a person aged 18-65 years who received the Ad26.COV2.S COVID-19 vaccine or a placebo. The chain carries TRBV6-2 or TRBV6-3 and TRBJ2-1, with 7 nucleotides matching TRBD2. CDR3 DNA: TGTGCCAGCAGTTACTCGGATTTTTCGGGGAGGGCCCATCATGAGCAGTTCTTC. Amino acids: CASSYSDFSGRAHHEQFF.